This TCR beta chain was documented in a study of Ad26.COV2.S vaccination and SARS-CoV-2 variants. The study, taken as a whole, reports: A substantial breadth of spike-specific CD8+ and CD4+ T cell responses after vaccination has been reported.

The CDR3 length is 14 residues. The germline V gene encodes CDR1 MDHEN and CDR2 SYDVKM. Trimming took off 2 bases at V and 7 bases at J, with 11 bases between the two ends. TCRdb's table, derived via immunoSEQ multiplex PCR, lists solely in-frame clones and lacks some. This table holds about 480,000 clones, approximately 88% found once. Regarding treatment: 15 to 20 received Ad26.COV2.S at low or high dose, single or two shots; a few received placebo; per-sample allocation not given. Samples were taken on day 63 after the first vaccine or placebo injection. For this clone: Its antigen is unknown.

Sequenced material: peripheral blood, taken in a trial of Ad26.COV2.S vaccine versus placebo. This chain links TRBV28 with TRBJ1-4; D is possibly TRBD1 (5 bases). This TCR came from a person aged 18-65 years who received the Ad26.COV2.S COVID-19 vaccine or a placebo. CDR3 nucleotides: TGTGCCAGCAGTTTAAACAGGCGGAGTGAAAAACTGTTTTTT. Translating gives CASSLNRRSEKLFF.